These T cell receptor beta chains were read from a single sample in a study of blood T cell repertoires in COVID-19. Method: immunoSEQ multiplex PCR; TCRdb's copy keeps in-frame clones and lacks some. The data hold 250,000 or so clones, with about 87% observed a single time. Sequenced material: peripheral blood. All receptors come from a woman aged 40 to 50 who had recovered from COVID-19. CDR3s include the opening cysteine and the closing phenylalanine or tryptophan. D genes are given only for firm matches. Clone size is given for some rows only: seen once, a few or many times, or a class if the clone is expanded.

v_call	d_call	clone_size	j_call	cdr3_aa	cdr3_nt
TRBV28	TRBD1	once	TRBJ2-7	CASSIGTDLSYEQYF	TGTGCCAGCAGTATCGGGACAGACCTCTCCTACGAGCAGTACTTC
TRBV5-1	NA	NA	TRBJ2-7	CASSSRGHLYEQYF	TGCGCCAGCAGCTCGAGGGGACACCTCTACGAGCAGTACTTC
TRBV24-1	TRBD1	NA	TRBJ2-3	CATSDGGQGADTQYF	TGTGCCACCAGTGATGGGGGACAGGGGGCAGATACGCAGTATTTT
TRBV4-1	NA	NA	TRBJ2-5	CASSQRAGTQETQYF	TGCGCCAGCAGCCAGCGAGCGGGGACACAAGAGACCCAGTACTTC
TRBV6-5	TRBD2	few	TRBJ2-7	CASSYSGGGVRQYF	TGTGCCAGCAGTTACTCCGGGGGGGGTGTTCGGCAGTACTTC
TRBV23-1	NA	NA	TRBJ1-6	CASSQPKWANSSPLHF	TGCGCCAGCAGTCAACCCAAGTGGGCTAACAGTTCACCCCTCCACTTT
TRBV4-3	TRBD1	once	TRBJ2-5	CASSQVIQGDRTQYF	TGCGCCAGCAGCCAAGTGATACAGGGGGATAGGACCCAGTACTTC
TRBV7-6	TRBD1	few	TRBJ1-6	CASSLGGQGGSPLHF	TGTGCCAGCAGCTTAGGCGGACAGGGGGGTTCACCCCTCCACTTT
TRBV12-5	TRBD1	once	TRBJ2-3	CASGLIDRDTSDTQYF	TGTGCTAGTGGTTTGATAGACAGGGACACTTCGGATACGCAGTATTTT
TRBV4-1	TRBD2	NA	TRBJ2-3	CASSRGLAGAISTDTQYF	TGCGCCAGCAGCCGGGGACTAGCGGGGGCGATTAGCACAGATACGCAGTATTTT
TRBV30	NA	NA	TRBJ2-7	CAWSRTAYEQYF	TGTGCCTGGAGCAGGACAGCCTACGAGCAGTACTTC
TRBV5-6	NA	NA	TRBJ1-1	CASSFSPQANTEAFF	TGTGCCAGCAGCTTTAGTCCCCAGGCGAACACTGAAGCTTTCTTT
TRBV18	NA	NA	TRBJ1-2	CASSPSVGYTF	TGTGCCAGCTCACCATCAGTCGGCTACACCTTC
TRBV2	TRBD1	few	TRBJ2-3	CASSYRGQYF	TGTGCCAGCAGCTACAGGGGGCAGTATTTT
TRBV2	TRBD2	once	TRBJ2-7	CASSEAPPGSGTYEQYF	TGTGCCAGCAGTGAAGCCCCCCCGGGTAGCGGGACCTACGAGCAGTACTTC
TRBV6-5	NA	many	TRBJ2-7	CASSFRYEQYF	TGTGCCAGCAGTTTCCGCTACGAGCAGTACTTC
TRBV7-3	NA	NA	TRBJ2-5	CASSLTGQGRETQYF	TGTGCCAGCAGCTTAACTGGGCAGGGCAGGGAGACCCAGTACTTC
TRBV19	TRBD1	NA	TRBJ1-4	CASSPGQGGEKLFF	TGTGCCAGTAGCCCGGGACAGGGAGGTGAAAAACTGTTTTTT
TRBV9	TRBD1	NA	TRBJ1-2	CASSRTGAHGYTF	TGTGCCAGCAGTCGGACAGGGGCGCATGGCTACACCTTC
TRBV5-1	NA	NA	TRBJ1-5	CASSLGTNNQPQHF	TGCGCCAGCAGCTTGGGGACAAACAATCAGCCCCAGCATTTT
TRBV15	NA	NA	TRBJ2-1	CATSREGRGALGSYNEQFF	TGTGCCACCAGCAGAGAAGGCAGGGGGGCTCTGGGCTCCTACAATGAGCAGTTCTTC
TRBV20-1	NA	NA	TRBJ2-1	CSAGGSLARSYNEQFF	TGCAGTGCTGGTGGGTCCCTAGCCCGAAGCTACAATGAGCAGTTCTTC
TRBV5-6	NA	NA	TRBJ1-1	CASSLARDTEAFF	TGTGCCAGCAGCTTGGCCCGGGACACTGAAGCTTTCTTT
TRBV5-1	TRBD2	NA	TRBJ2-1	CASSAPGLAAINEQFF	TGCGCCAGCAGCGCTCCGGGACTAGCCGCGATCAATGAGCAGTTCTTC
TRBV19	TRBD1	NA	TRBJ1-2	CATLLTGQGGGYTF	TGTGCCACCCTACTAACGGGACAGGGAGGCGGCTACACCTTC
TRBV7-9	TRBD1	NA	TRBJ1-2	CASSLIPVGGGYGYTF	TGTGCCAGCAGCTTAATTCCGGTAGGGGGCGGATATGGCTACACCTTC
TRBV9	NA	once	TRBJ1-6	CASSVDPGYNSPLHF	TGTGCCAGCAGCGTAGACCCAGGCTATAATTCACCCCTCCACTTT
TRBV27	NA	NA	TRBJ2-7	CASSLSPGSYEQYF	TGTGCCAGCAGTTTATCCCCCGGGTCCTACGAGCAGTACTTC
TRBV4-1	TRBD1	few	TRBJ1-1	CASSHPWTGNEAFF	TGCGCCAGCAGCCACCCATGGACAGGAAATGAAGCTTTCTTT
TRBV6-5	NA	once	TRBJ2-7	CASRILAGYEQYF	TGTGCCAGCAGGATCCTTGCAGGCTACGAGCAGTACTTC
TRBV7-9	NA	few	TRBJ1-2	CASSLVATPSYGYTF	TGTGCCAGCAGCTTAGTGGCGACACCGAGCTATGGCTACACCTTC
TRBV7-9	NA	NA	TRBJ1-4	CASSFGPGQGNEKLFF	NA
TRBV29-1	NA	NA	TRBJ1-6	CSVEDGINSPLHF	TGCAGCGTTGAAGATGGCATTAATTCACCCCTCCACTTT
TRBV6-5	NA	NA	TRBJ1-1	CASSYIGGRSLTEAFF	TGTGCCAGCAGTTACATCGGGGGGCGATCCCTCACTGAAGCTTTCTTT
TRBV5-5	TRBD1	NA	TRBJ1-2	CASRPGQGPNYGYTF	TGTGCCAGCAGGCCTGGACAGGGACCTAACTATGGCTACACCTTC
TRBV5-5	TRBD1	NA	TRBJ1-2	CASSTPDRGTVGYTF	TGTGCCAGCAGCACCCCAGACAGGGGGACGGTTGGCTACACCTTC
TRBV6-5	NA	NA	TRBJ2-7	CASSLRGHEQYF	TGTGCCAGCAGCCTCAGGGGCCACGAGCAGTACTTC
TRBV27	TRBD1	NA	TRBJ1-6	CASSLSRGRNSPLHF	TGTGCCAGCAGTTTATCCAGGGGGCGTAATTCACCCCTCCACTTT
TRBV7-9	NA	NA	TRBJ1-2	CASSLGGTRANYGYTF	TGTGCCAGCAGCTTAGGGGGGACTCGAGCTAACTATGGCTACACCTTC
TRBV29-1	NA	NA	TRBJ2-5	CSVEDLTVETQYF	TGCAGCGTTGAAGATCTTACGGTGGAGACCCAGTACTTC
TRBV5-3	NA	NA	TRBJ2-1	CAGPGWETYYNEQFF	TGTGCCGGGCCAGGGTGGGAAACCTACTACAATGAGCAGTTCTTC
TRBV18	NA	NA	TRBJ1-3	CASSRTQSSGNTIYF	TGTGCCAGCTCACGAACACAGAGTTCTGGAAACACCATATATTTT
TRBV7-3	TRBD2	NA	TRBJ2-3	CASSDKRGGTDTQYF	TGTGCCAGCAGCGACAAGCGGGGGGGCACAGATACGCAGTATTTT
TRBV19	NA	NA	TRBJ1-2	CASIGRRSAGGGYTF	TGTGCCAGTATTGGGCGCCGCTCTGCGGGTGGAGGCTACACCTTC
TRBV5-3	NA	few	TRBJ2-1	CARSLAGQGRLHGYNEQFF	TGTGCCAGAAGCTTGGCCGGGCAGGGGCGACTTCATGGCTACAATGAGCAGTTCTTC
TRBV19	TRBD1	NA	TRBJ1-2	CASRTTNLGQHNYGYTF	TGTGCCAGTAGAACCACAAATTTGGGACAGCATAACTATGGCTACACCTTC